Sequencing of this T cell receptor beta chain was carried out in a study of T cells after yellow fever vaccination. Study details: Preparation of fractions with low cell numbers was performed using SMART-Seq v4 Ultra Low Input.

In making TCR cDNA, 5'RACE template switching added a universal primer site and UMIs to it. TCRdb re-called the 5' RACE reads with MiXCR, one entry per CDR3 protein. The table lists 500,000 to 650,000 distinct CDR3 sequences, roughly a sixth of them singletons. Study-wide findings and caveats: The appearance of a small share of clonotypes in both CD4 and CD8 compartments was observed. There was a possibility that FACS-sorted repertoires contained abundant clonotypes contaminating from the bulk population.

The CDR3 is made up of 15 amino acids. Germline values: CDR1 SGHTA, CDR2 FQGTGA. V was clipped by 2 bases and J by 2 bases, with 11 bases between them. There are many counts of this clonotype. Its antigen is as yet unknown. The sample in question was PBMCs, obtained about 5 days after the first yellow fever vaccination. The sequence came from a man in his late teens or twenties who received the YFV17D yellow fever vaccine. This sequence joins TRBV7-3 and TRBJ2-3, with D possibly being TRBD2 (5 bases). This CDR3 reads CASSLGLTNTDTQYF. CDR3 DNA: TGTGCCAGCAGCTTAGGACTGACGAACACAGATACGCAGTATTTT.